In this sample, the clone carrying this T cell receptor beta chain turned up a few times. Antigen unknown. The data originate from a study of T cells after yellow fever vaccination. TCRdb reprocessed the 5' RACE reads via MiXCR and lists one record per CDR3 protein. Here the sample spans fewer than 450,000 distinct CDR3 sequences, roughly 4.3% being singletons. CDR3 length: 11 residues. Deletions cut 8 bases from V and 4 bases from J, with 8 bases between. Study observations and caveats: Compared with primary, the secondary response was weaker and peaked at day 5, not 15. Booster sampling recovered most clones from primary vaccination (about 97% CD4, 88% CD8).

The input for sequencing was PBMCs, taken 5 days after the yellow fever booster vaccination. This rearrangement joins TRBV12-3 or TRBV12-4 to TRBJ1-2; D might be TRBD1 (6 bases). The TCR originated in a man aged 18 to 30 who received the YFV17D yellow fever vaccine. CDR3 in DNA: TGTGCCAGCGCCAGGGGCTATGGCTACACCTTC. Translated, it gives CASARGYGYTF.